Listed below are T cell receptor beta chains from one sample, sequenced in a study of human T cells and chemical hapten exposure. TCRdb re-called the RACE reads through MiXCR, storing one row per CDR3 protein. The table includes around 340,000 distinct CDR3 sequences, 5.5% to 8% detected once. The source was whole blood, collected in connection with sensitization to the hapten diphenylcyclopropenone (DPC). The receptors come from a woman under 30 with alopecia areata. Some clones in this sample may be carry-over from other donors' samples. Each CDR3 is given with its conserved first and last residue. D genes are given only for firm matches. Only some rows state a clone size, as once, few, many or a class for expanded clones.

d_call,v_call,clone_size,j_call,cdr3_nt,cdr3_aa
.,TRBV4-2,.,TRBJ2-3,TGTGCCAGCAGCCAGGCGGGGGCGGACACAGATACGCAGTATTTT,CASSQAGADTDTQYF
.,TRBV6-1,.,TRBJ2-2,TGTGCCACCTTAAGGCACGGGGGGCCCGGGGAGCTGTTTTTT,CATLRHGGPGELFF
TRBD1,TRBV7-9,.,TRBJ2-5,TGTGCCAGCGGTGAAATGGGGACAGCCCAAGAGACCCAGTACTTC,CASGEMGTAQETQYF
TRBD2,TRBV12-3/TRBV12-4,.,TRBJ2-2,TGTGCCAGCAGTCTAGGGACTAGAAACACCGGGGAGCTGTTTTTT,CASSLGTRNTGELFF
.,TRBV5-1,many,TRBJ2-7,TGCGCCAGCAGCCCGGGACCCCCCCTCGAGCAGTACTTC,CASSPGPPLEQYF
.,TRBV7-9,.,TRBJ1-3,TGTGCCAGCAGCGTCACCGGAAACACCATATATTTT,CASSVTGNTIYF
TRBD1,TRBV5-4,.,TRBJ2-4,TGTGCCAGCAGCTTAGACAGGGGGAACATTCAGTACTTC,CASSLDRGNIQYF
TRBD1,TRBV25-1,.,TRBJ2-6,TGTGCCAGTCCGCCCCAGGGACAGGGGGCAGGAAGTGGGGCCAACGTCCTGACTTTC,CASPPQGQGAGSGANVLTF
.,TRBV3-1,.,TRBJ2-3,TGTGCCAGCAGCCAAGATCTGGGGCGCAAGGCAGATACGCAGTATTTT,CASSQDLGRKADTQYF
TRBD2,TRBV10-3,.,TRBJ2-1,TGTGCCATCCGGACTAGCGCTGGGGATGAGCAGTTCTTC,CAIRTSAGDEQFF
TRBD1,TRBV3-1,.,TRBJ1-5,TGTGCCAGCAGCCAAGGGACAGGGTATCAGCCCCAGCATTTT,CASSQGTGYQPQHF
.,TRBV9,few,TRBJ1-2,TGTGCCAGCAACGGGATAGTTCCCTATGGCTACACCTTC,CASNGIVPYGYTF
TRBD1,TRBV5-4,few,TRBJ2-2,TGTGCCAGCAGCTTAGACAGGGGGAACACCGGGGAGCTGTTTTTT,CASSLDRGNTGELFF
.,TRBV7-9,few,TRBJ1-5,TGTGCCAGCAATAAGGATAGCAATCAGCCCCAGCATTTT,CASNKDSNQPQHF
.,TRBV4-3,.,TRBJ2-4,TGCGCCAGCAGCCAGATCAGGGAAAACTTTCAGTACTTC,CASSQIRENFQYF
.,TRBV12-3/TRBV12-4,few,TRBJ1-5,TGTGCCAGCAGTCCAACTGACCAGGCGGGGCAGCCCCAGCATTTT,CASSPTDQAGQPQHF
TRBD1,TRBV12-3/TRBV12-4,few,TRBJ1-5,TGTGCCAGCAGCCTTACAGGGGATAGGATTCAGCCCCAGCATTTT,CASSLTGDRIQPQHF
.,TRBV4-3,.,TRBJ1-2,TGCGCCAGCAGCCAATTTTTGGGCCAACCCGAAAACTATGGCTACACCTTC,CASSQFLGQPENYGYTF
.,TRBV20-1,few,TRBJ2-3,TGCAGTGCTACAGCTGGGCGGGGAGGCACAGATACGCAGTATTTT,CSATAGRGGTDTQYF
TRBD1,TRBV7-4,few,TRBJ2-7,TGTGCCAGCAGCTTAGGGCGGACAGGGGGCTACGAGCAGTACTTC,CASSLGRTGGYEQYF